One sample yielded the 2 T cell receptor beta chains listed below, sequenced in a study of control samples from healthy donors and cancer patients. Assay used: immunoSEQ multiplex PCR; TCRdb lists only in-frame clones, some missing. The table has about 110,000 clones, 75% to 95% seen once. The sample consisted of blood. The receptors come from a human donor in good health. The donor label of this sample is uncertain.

The CDR3 DNA is TGTGCCAGTAGTATAAGTATTAATCAGCCCCAGCATTTT. This encodes CASSISINQPQHF. The chain recombines TRBV19 with TRBJ1-5; no clear D gene. This CDR3 comprises 13 residues. Germline loops: CDR1 LNHDA, CDR2 SQIVND (reference sequence). Trimming stripped 2 bases from V and 4 bases from J, with 6 bases between.

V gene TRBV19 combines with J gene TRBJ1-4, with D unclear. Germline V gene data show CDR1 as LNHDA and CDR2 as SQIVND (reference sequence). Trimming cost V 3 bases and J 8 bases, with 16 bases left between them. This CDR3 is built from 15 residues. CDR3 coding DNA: TGTGCCAGTAGTATTTCGGGAAGACGAGAAGAAAAACTGTTTTTT. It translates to CASSISGRREEKLFF.